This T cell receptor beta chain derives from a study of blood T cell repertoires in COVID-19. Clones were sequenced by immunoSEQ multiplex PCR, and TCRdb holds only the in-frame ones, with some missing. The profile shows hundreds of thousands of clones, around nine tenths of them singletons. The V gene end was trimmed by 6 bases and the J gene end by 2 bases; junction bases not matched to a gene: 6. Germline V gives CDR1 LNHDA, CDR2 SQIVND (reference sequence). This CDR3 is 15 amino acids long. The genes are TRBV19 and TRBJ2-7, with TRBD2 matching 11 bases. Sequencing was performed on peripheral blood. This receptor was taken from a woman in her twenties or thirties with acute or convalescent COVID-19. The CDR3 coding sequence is TGTGCCAGTAGCCCCACTAGCGGGGGTACCTACGAGCAGTACTTC. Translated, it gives CASSPTSGGTYEQYF.